This T cell receptor (beta chain) originates from a study of graft-versus-host responses after intestinal transplantation. The length of the CDR3 is 16 residues. Germline assignment: CDR1 SGHTA and CDR2 FQGTGA. V shed 4 bases and J shed 2 bases, with 17 bases lying between them. The table came from immunoSEQ multiplex PCR; TCRdb's copy has only in-frame clones and leaves some out. The sample has approximately 10,000 clones; roughly 38% are singletons. The authors combined roughly 200,000 CFSE-labeled responder cells with roughly 200,000 irradiated, violet-dye-labeled stimulator cells in plates. Proliferating CFSE-low CD3+CD4+ and CD3+CD8+ responders were sorted post-reaction. The study's findings and limits: Early post-transplant HvG declines were associated with peak circulating GvH clone levels.

The chain recombines TRBV7-3 with TRBJ1-2, with D perhaps matching TRBD1 (6 bases). The sequencing used alloreactive CD8+ T cells from a mixed lymphocyte reaction culture, collected before intestinal transplant. Specified subset: CFSE-low proliferating T cells sorted from roughly six-day pre-transplant mixed lymphocyte reaction (GvH or HvG direction). The sequence derives from a human patient who received an intestinal transplant. CDR3 residues: CASSSRTGRVNYGYTF. The CDR3 region has the DNA TGTGCCAGCAGCTCTCGAACAGGGAGGGTGAACTATGGCTACACCTTC. The full variable domain, completed using reference TRBV7-3 and TRBJ1-2, is GAGVSQTPSNKVTEKGKYVELRCDPISGHTALYWYRQSLGQGPEFLIYFQGTGAADDSGLPNDRFFAVRPEGSVSTLKIQRTERGDSAVYLCASSSRTGRVNYGYTFGSGTRLTVV.